Listed below are T cell receptor beta chains from one sample, sequenced in a study of blood T cell repertoires in COVID-19. Profiling relied on immunoSEQ multiplex PCR, and the TCRdb table lists in-frame clones only, not all of them. The sample carries nearly 300,000 clones, 88% recorded once. Sequenced input: peripheral blood. The receptors come from a woman aged 25 to 39 who had recovered from COVID-19. Each CDR3 is given without its conserved first and last residue. Fields, in order: V gene, CDR3 length, CDR3 protein.

v_gene: TRBV27; len: 14; CDR3aa: ASTQVGASGTDTQY
v_gene: TRBV11-1; len: 11; CDR3aa: ASSPRIHSPLH
v_gene: TRBV5-5; len: 12; CDR3aa: ASSLEDRVVGYT
v_gene: TRBV6-5; len: 12; CDR3aa: ASSRGHIQETQY
v_gene: TRBV19; len: 14; CDR3aa: ASSMTSGGFLETQY
v_gene: TRBV7-2; len: 14; CDR3aa: ASSLTGASSGNTIY
v_gene: TRBV28; len: 12; CDR3aa: ASSAGTVGYGYT
v_gene: TRBV13; len: 9; CDR3aa: ASSTYNEQF
v_gene: TRBV5-1; len: 12; CDR3aa: ASSLIPRTYEQY
v_gene: TRBV27; len: 14; CDR3aa: ASSRFGQGSYNEQF
v_gene: TRBV23-1; len: 13; CDR3aa: ASGTQRTSSYEQY
v_gene: TRBV3-1/TRBV3-2; len: 14; CDR3aa: ASSQGGDSYNSPLH
v_gene: TRBV7-2; len: 14; CDR3aa: ASSLGQGRLNSPLH
v_gene: TRBV28; len: 14; CDR3aa: ASSLLQGALGNTIY
v_gene: TRBV20-1; len: 15; CDR3aa: SASRLWSGQGNQPQH
v_gene: TRBV29-1; len: 10; CDR3aa: SVGQAGQPQH